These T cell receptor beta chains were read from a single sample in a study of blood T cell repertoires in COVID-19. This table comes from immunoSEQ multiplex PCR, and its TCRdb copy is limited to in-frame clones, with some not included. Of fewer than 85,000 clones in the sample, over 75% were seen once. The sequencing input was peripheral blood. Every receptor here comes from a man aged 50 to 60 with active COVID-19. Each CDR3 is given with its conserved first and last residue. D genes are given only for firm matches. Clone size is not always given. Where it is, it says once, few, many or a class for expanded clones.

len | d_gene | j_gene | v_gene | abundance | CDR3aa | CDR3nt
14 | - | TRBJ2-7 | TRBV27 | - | CASSYQGQPYEQYF | TGTGCCAGCAGTTACCAGGGGCAGCCCTACGAGCAGTACTTC
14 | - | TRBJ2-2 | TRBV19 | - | CASSIGGNTGELFF | TGTGCCAGTAGTATCGGTGGGAACACCGGGGAGCTGTTTTTT
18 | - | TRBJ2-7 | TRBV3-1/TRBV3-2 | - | CASSQDRQGSSYRYEQYF | TGTGCCAGCAGCCAAGATAGGCAGGGGAGCAGTTACCGCTACGAGCAGTACTTC
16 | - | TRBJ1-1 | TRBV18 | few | CASSPAGRGRGTEAFF | TGTGCCAGCTCACCCGCAGGGAGGGGGAGGGGCACTGAAGCTTTCTTT
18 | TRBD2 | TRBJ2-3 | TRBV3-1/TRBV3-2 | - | CASSKRRLAGGSTDTQYF | TGTGCCAGCAGCAAGAGGAGACTAGCGGGGGGAAGCACAGATACGCAGTATTTT
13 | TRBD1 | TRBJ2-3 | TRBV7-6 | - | CASSDRVGDTQYF | TGTGCCAGCAGCGACAGGGTGGGAGATACGCAGTATTTT
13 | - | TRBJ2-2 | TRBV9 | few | CASSAAVPGELFF | TGTGCCAGCAGCGCCGCAGTCCCCGGGGAGCTGTTTTTT
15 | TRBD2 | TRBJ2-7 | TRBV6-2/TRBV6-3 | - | CASSYVASGSEEQYF | TGTGCCAGCAGTTACGTAGCTAGCGGGAGTGAAGAGCAGTACTTC
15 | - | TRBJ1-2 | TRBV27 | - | CASSLYQVPSYGYTF | TGTGCCAGCAGTTTATACCAGGTTCCCTCCTATGGCTACACCTTC
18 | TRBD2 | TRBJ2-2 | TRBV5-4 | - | CASSLGGTSGRGTGELFF | TGTGCCAGCAGCTTGGGAGGAACTAGCGGGAGAGGCACCGGGGAGCTGTTTTTT
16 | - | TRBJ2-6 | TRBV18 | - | CASSPDWRSGANVLTF | TGTGCCAGCTCACCGGACTGGCGCAGTGGGGCCAACGTCCTGACTTTC
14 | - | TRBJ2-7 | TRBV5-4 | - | CASSFLTARDEQYF | TGTGCCAGCAGCTTTTTAACGGCACGGGACGAGCAGTACTTC
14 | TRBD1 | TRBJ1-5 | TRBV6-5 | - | CASRAGQGRGPQHF | TGTGCCAGCAGGGCCGGACAGGGGAGGGGGCCCCAGCATTTT
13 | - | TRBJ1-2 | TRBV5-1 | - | CASSPTANYGYTF | TGCGCCAGCAGCCCGACAGCTAACTATGGCTACACCTTC
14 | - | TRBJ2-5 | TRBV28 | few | CASSLLGAGETQYF | TGTGCCAGCAGTTTACTAGGGGCTGGGGAGACCCAGTACTTC
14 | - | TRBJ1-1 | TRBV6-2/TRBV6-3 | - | CASSYSAWNTEAFF | TGTGCCAGCAGTTACTCGGCCTGGAACACTGAAGCTTTCTTT
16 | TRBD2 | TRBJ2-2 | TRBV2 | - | CASSEWLAGNTGELFF | TGTGCCAGCAGTGAATGGCTAGCGGGGAACACCGGGGAGCTGTTTTTT
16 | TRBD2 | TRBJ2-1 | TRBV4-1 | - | CASSRPGLADNNEQFF | TGCGCCAGCAGCAGACCGGGACTAGCGGATAACAATGAGCAGTTCTTC
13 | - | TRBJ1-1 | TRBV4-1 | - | CASSQDQARPAFF | TGCGCCAGCAGCCAAGATCAAGCCAGGCCAGCTTTCTTT
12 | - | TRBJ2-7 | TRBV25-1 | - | CASRDSIYEQYF | TGTGCCAGCAGGGACTCGATATACGAGCAGTACTTC
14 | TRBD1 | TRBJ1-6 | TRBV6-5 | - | CASSRTGESSPLHF | TGTGCCAGCAGTCGGACAGGGGAATCCTCACCCCTCCACTTT
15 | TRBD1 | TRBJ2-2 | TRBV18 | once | CASSWGQTSAGELFF | TGTGCCAGCTCTTGGGGACAGACATCGGCCGGGGAGCTGTTTTTT
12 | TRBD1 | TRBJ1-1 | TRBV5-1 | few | CASRLTGDEAFF | TGCGCCAGCAGATTGACAGGGGATGAAGCTTTCTTT
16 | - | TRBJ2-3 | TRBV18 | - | CASSPGASATGGTQYF | TGTGCCAGCTCACCAGGGGCTAGCGCAACCGGGGGTACGCAGTATTTT
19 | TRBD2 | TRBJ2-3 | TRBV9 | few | CASSPGGTSGASYTDTQYF | TGTGCCAGCAGCCCCGGCGGGACTAGCGGGGCCAGTTACACAGATACGCAGTATTTT
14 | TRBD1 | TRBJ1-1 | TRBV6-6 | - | CASSAGTENTEAFF | TGTGCCAGCAGTGCCGGGACAGAGAACACTGAAGCTTTCTTT
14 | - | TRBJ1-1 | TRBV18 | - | CASSPRSKNTEAFF | TGTGCCAGCTCACCACGGTCTAAGAACACTGAAGCTTTCTTT
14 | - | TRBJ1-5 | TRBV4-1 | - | CASSQDRVNQPQHF | TGCGCCAGCAGCCAAGATCGAGTCAATCAGCCCCAGCATTTT
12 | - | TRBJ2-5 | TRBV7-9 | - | CASSPIQETQYF | TGTGCCAGCAGCCCAATCCAAGAGACCCAGTACTTC
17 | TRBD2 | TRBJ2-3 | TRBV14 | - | CASSRRRGVFSTDTQYF | TGTGCCAGCAGCAGAAGGCGGGGGGTTTTTAGCACAGATACGCAGTATTTT
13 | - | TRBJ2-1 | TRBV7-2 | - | CASSGLNNNEQFF | TGTGCCAGCAGCGGCCTTAATAACAATGAGCAGTTCTTC
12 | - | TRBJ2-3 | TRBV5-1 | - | CASSLASDTQYF | TGCGCCAGCAGCTTGGCCTCAGATACGCAGTATTTT
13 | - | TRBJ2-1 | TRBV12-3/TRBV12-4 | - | CASSLYSQAEQFF | TGTGCCAGCAGTTTGTACAGCCAAGCTGAGCAGTTCTTC
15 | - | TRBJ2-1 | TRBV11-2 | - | CASSLVVGMSNEQFF | TGTGCCAGCAGCTTAGTCGTCGGGATGTCCAATGAGCAGTTCTTC
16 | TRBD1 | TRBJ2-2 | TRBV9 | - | CASSVARGQSTGELFF | TGTGCCAGCAGCGTAGCTCGGGGACAGAGCACCGGGGAGCTGTTTTTT
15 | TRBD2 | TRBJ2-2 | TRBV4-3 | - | CASSQERGGTGELFF | TGCGCCAGCAGCCAAGAGCGGGGGGGTACCGGGGAGCTGTTTTTT